This TCR beta chain is from a study of control samples from healthy donors and cancer patients. The germline CDR1 and CDR2 sequences are SNHLY and FYNNEI. The CDR3 consists of 11 residues. Trimming shortened V by 4 bases and J by 4 bases, and 2 bases separated the two germline ends. TCRdb's table, derived via immunoSEQ multiplex PCR, lists solely in-frame clones and lacks some. The sample carries about 250,000 clones, around 79% recorded once. The source of this sequence is a woman aged 55 to 70 with lung cancer. The V and J genes are TRBV2 and TRBJ2-1; D gene uncertain. The sample was PBMCs. CDR3 coding DNA: TGTGCCAGCAGTGTATACAATGAGCAGTTCTTC. The encoded protein is CASSVYNEQFF.